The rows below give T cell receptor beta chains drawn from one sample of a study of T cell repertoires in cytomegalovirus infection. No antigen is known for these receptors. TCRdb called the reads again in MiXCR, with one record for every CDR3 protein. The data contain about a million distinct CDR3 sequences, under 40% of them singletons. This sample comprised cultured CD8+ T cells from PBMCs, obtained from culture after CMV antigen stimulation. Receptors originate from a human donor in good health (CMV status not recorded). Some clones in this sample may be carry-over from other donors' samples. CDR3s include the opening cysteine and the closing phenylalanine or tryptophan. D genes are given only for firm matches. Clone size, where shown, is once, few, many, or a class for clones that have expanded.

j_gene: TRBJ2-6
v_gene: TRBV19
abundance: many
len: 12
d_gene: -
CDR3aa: CASTSGANVLTF
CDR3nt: TGTGCCAGTACCTCTGGGGCCAACGTCCTGACTTTC

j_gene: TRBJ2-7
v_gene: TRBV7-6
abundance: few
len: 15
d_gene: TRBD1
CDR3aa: CASSLGQGTSYEQYF
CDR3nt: TGTGCCAGCAGCTTGGGACAGGGGACCTCCTACGAGCAGTACTTC

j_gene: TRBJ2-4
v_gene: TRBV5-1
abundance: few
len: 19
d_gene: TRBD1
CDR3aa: CASSLATGGSYIAKNIQYF
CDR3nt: TGCGCCAGCAGCTTGGCGACAGGGGGCTCGTATATAGCCAAAAACATTCAGTACTTC

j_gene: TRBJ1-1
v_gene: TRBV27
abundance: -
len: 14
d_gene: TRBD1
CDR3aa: CASTTNPRQGEAFF
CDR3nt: TGTGCCAGCACCACTAACCCTCGACAGGGGGAAGCTTTCTTT

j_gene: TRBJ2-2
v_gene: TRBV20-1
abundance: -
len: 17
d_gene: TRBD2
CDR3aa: CSARDPAGGRNTGELFF
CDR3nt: TGCAGTGCTAGAGATCCAGCGGGGGGCAGGAACACCGGGGAGCTGTTTTTT

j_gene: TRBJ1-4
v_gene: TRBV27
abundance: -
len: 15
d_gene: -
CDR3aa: CASSLKYRPGEKLFF
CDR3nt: TGTGCCAGCAGTTTAAAGTATCGACCTGGTGAAAAACTGTTTTTT

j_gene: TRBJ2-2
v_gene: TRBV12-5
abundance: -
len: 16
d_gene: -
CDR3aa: CASGFFVGRNTGELFF
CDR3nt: TGTGCTAGTGGTTTTTTTGTGGGCAGAAACACCGGGGAGCTGTTTTTT

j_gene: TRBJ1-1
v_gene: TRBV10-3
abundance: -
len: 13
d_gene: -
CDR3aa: CAISQEENTEAFF
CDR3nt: TGTGCCATCAGTCAAGAGGAGAACACTGAAGCTTTCTTT

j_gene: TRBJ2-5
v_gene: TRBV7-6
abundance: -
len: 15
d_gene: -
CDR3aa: CASSLLLQGPETQYF
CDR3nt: TGTGCCAGCAGCTTATTGTTACAGGGCCCAGAGACCCAGTACTTC

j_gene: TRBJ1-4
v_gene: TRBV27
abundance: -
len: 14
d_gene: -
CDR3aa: CASSLQGRVEKLFF
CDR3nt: TGTGCCAGCAGTCTACAGGGTCGGGTGGAAAAACTGTTTTTT

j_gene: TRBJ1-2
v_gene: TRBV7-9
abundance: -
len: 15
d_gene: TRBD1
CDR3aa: CASSLGTGGPYGYTF
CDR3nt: TGTGCCAGCAGCCTAGGGACAGGAGGACCTTATGGCTACACCTTC

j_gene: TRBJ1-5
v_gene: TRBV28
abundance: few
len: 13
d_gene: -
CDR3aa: CASTPVGNQPQHF
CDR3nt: TGTGCCAGCACCCCGGTTGGGAATCAGCCCCAGCATTTT

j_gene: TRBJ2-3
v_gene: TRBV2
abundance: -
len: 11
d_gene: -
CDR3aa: CASNLADTQYF
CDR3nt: TGTGCCAGCAACCTAGCAGATACGCAGTATTTT

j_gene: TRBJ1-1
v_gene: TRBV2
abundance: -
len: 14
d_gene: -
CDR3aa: CASREILSNTEAFF
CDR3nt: TGTGCCAGCAGAGAGATCTTATCGAACACTGAAGCTTTCTTT

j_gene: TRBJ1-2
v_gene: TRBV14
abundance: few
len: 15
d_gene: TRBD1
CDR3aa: CASSRGDRASRGYTF
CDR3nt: TGTGCCAGCAGCCGAGGGGACAGGGCAAGTCGTGGCTACACCTTC

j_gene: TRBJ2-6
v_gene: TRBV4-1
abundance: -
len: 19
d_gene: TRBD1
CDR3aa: CASTLPLTGKAAGTNVLTF
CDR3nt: TGCGCCAGCACCCTACCCTTGACAGGGAAGGCCGCTGGGACCAACGTCCTGACTTTC

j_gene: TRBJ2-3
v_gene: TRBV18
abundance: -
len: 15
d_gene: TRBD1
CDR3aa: CASSAPPTGIKTQYF
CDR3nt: TGTGCCAGCTCCGCCCCCCCGACAGGGATTAAGACGCAGTATTTT

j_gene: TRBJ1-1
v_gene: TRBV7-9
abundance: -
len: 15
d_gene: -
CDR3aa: CASSLGQWENTEAFF
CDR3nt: TGTGCCAGCAGCTTAGGACAGTGGGAGAACACTGAAGCTTTCTTT

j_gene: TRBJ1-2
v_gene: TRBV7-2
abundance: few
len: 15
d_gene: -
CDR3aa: CASSNHEGVTDGYTF
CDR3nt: TGTGCCAGCAGCAACCATGAGGGAGTAACTGATGGCTACACCTTC

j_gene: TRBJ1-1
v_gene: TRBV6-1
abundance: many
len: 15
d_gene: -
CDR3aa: CASRLSPRGGTEAFF
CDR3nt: TGTGCCAGCAGACTTTCTCCGAGGGGGGGAACTGAAGCTTTCTTT

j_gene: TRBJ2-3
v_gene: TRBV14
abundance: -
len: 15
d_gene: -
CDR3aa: CASSPPGISTDTQYF
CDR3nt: TGTGCCAGCAGCCCTCCGGGGATAAGCACAGATACGCAGTATTTT

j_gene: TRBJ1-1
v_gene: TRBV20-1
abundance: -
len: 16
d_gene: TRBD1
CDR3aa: CSARSFRDRGGTEAFF
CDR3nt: TGCAGTGCTAGGAGTTTCCGCGACAGGGGGGGGACTGAAGCTTTCTTT

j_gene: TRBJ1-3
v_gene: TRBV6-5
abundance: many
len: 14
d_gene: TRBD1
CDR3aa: CASSWTGAGNTIYF
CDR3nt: TGTGCCAGCAGTTGGACAGGGGCTGGAAACACCATATATTTT

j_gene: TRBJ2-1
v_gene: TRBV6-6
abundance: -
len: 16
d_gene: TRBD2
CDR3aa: CASSAWLASGDNEQFF
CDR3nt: TGTGCCAGCAGCGCATGGTTGGCTAGCGGGGACAATGAGCAGTTCTTC

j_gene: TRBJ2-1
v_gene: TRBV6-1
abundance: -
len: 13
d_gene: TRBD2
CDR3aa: CASRTSGYNEQFF
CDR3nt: TGTGCCAGCCGGACTAGCGGGTACAATGAGCAGTTCTTC

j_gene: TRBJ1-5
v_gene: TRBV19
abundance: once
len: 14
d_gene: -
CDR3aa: CASSIGGANQPQHF
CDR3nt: TGTGCCAGTAGTATTGGGGGGGCGAATCAGCCCCAGCATTTT

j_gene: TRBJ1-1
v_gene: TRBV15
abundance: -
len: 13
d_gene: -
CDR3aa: CATSRGGGAEAFF
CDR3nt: TGTGCCACCAGCAGAGGCGGGGGAGCTGAAGCTTTCTTT

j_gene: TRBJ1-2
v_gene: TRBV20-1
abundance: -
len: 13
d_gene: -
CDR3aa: CSARQDDTYGYTF
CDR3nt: TGCAGTGCTAGACAGGATGACACCTATGGCTACACCTTC

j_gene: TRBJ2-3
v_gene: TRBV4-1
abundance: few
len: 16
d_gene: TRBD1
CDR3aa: CASSQWTGGSTDTQYF
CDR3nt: TGCGCCAGCAGCCAATGGACAGGGGGGAGCACAGATACGCAGTATTTT

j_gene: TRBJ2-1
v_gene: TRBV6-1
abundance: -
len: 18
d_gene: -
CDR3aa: CASSYSTSQPSSYNEQFF
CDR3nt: TGTGCCAGCAGTTATTCAACTTCGCAGCCTAGCTCCTACAATGAGCAGTTCTTC

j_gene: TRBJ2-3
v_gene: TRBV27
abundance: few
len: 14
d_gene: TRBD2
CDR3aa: CASGGTTGRHTQYF
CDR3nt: TGTGCCAGCGGTGGGACTACAGGTCGGCATACGCAGTATTTT

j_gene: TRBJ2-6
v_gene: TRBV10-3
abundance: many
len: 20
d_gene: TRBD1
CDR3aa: CAISEGIDREDLAGANVLTF
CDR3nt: TGTGCCATCAGTGAGGGTATTGACAGGGAAGACCTTGCTGGGGCCAACGTCCTGACTTTC

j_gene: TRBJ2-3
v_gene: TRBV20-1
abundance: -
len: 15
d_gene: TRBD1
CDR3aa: CSARDRAHSTDTQYF
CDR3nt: TGCAGTGCAAGGGACAGGGCTCATAGCACAGATACGCAGTATTTT

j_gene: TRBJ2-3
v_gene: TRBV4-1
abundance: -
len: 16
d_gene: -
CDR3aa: CASSQKGPTHTDTQYF
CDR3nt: TGCGCCAGCAGCCAAAAGGGCCCCACACACACAGATACGCAGTATTTT

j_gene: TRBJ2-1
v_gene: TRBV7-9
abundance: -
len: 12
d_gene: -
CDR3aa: CASSGLTGVQFF
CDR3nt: TGTGCCAGCAGTGGACTCACAGGAGTCCAGTTCTTC

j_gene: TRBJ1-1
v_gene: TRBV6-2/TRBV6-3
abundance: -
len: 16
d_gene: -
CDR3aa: CASSYATDGLNTEAFF
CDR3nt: TGTGCCAGCAGTTACGCCACGGACGGTCTGAACACTGAAGCTTTCTTT

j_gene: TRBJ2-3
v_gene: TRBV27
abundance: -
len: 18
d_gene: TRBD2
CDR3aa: CASTELAGGLLSTDTQYF
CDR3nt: TGTGCCAGCACCGAACTAGCGGGGGGCCTCTTGAGCACAGATACGCAGTATTTT

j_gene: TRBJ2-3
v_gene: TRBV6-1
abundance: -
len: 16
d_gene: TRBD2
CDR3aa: CASSERLAGATDTQYF
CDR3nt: TGTGCCAGCAGTGAACGCCTAGCGGGGGCAACAGATACGCAGTATTTT

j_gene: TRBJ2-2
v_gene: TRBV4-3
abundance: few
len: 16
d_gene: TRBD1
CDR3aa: CASSQGQGARTGELFF
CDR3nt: TGCGCCAGCAGCCAAGGACAGGGGGCTAGGACCGGGGAGCTGTTTTTT

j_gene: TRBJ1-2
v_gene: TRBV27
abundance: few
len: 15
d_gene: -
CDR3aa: CASSQQQGGYYGYTF
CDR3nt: TGTGCCAGCAGCCAGCAACAGGGCGGGTACTATGGCTACACCTTC

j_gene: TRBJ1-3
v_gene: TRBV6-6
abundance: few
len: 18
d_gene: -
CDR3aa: CASSYSAADTLWGNTIYF
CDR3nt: TGTGCCAGCAGTTACTCGGCAGCTGATACTCTCTGGGGAAACACCATATATTTT

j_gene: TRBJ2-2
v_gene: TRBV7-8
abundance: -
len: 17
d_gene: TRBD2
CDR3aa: CASSAWTSGGAHGELFF
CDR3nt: TGTGCCAGCAGCGCGTGGACTAGCGGGGGGGCCCACGGGGAGCTGTTTTTT

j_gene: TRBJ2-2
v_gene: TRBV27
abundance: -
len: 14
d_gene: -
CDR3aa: CASSADQGPGELFF
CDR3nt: TGTGCCAGCAGTGCGGACCAGGGTCCCGGGGAGCTGTTTTTT

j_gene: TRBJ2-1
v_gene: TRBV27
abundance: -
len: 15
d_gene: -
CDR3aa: CASSLVRHDGDEQFF
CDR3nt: TGTGCCAGCAGTTTAGTAAGGCATGATGGGGATGAGCAGTTCTTC

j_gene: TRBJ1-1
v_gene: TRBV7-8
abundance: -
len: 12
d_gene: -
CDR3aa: CASSSGGLRAFF
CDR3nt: TGTGCCAGCAGCTCCGGCGGCCTTAGGGCTTTCTTT

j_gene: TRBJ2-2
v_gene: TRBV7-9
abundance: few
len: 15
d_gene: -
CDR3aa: CASSPGLPSNGELFF
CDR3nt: TGTGCCAGCAGCCCTGGACTACCTAGTAACGGGGAGCTGTTTTTT

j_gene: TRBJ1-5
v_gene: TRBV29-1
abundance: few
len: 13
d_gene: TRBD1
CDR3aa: CSVGGQGDQPQHF
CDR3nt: TGCAGCGTGGGCGGACAGGGGGATCAGCCCCAGCATTTT

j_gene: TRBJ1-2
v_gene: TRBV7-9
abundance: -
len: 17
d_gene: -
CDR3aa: CASSLDRPPTRNYGYTF
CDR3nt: TGTGCCAGCAGCTTAGACAGGCCGCCCACCAGGAACTATGGCTACACCTTC

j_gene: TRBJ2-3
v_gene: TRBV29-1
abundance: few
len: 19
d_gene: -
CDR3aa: CSVEDNRDSEVPSTDTQYF
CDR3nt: TGCAGCGTTGAAGACAACCGGGACTCCGAGGTTCCTAGCACAGATACGCAGTATTTT

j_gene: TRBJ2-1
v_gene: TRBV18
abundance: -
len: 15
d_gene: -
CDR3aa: CASSPNRDSYNEQFF
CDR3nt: TGTGCCAGCTCACCGAACCGGGACTCATACAATGAGCAGTTCTTC

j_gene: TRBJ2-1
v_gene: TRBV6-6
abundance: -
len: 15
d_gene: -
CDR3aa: CASSSSGHPTGEQFF
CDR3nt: TGTGCCAGCAGTTCCTCGGGACACCCCACAGGGGAGCAGTTCTTC

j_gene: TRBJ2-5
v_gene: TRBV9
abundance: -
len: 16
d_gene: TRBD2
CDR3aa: CASSLLSGGLQETQYF
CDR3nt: TGTGCCAGCAGCCTCCTCAGCGGGGGGCTCCAAGAGACCCAGTACTTC

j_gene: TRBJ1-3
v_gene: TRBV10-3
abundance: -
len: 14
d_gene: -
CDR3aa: CAIRVVSSGNTIYF
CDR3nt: TGTGCCATCAGGGTCGTGAGCTCTGGAAACACCATATATTTT

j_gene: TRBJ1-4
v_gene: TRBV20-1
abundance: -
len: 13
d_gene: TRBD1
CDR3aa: CSATGGAIEKLFF
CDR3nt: TGCAGTGCTACAGGGGGCGCGATTGAAAAACTGTTTTTT